This T cell receptor (beta chain) was sequenced in a study of monozygotic twins with inflammatory bowel disease. Each TCR library consumed around 3,600 ng of total RNA. UMIs containing a 6-nucleotide sample barcode were added via template switching. Following a re-call of the 5' RACE reads, TCRdb has one entry per CDR3 protein and lacks DNA. The sample yields 150,000 to 200,000 distinct CDR3 sequences, of which the top ten take up under 3.5%. This CDR3 is built from 15 residues. Germline V gene data show CDR1 as KGHDR and CDR2 as SFDVKD. The clonotype was recovered from a human donor with ulcerative colitis or Crohn's disease, or a healthy co-twin of an affected twin (not recorded which). The sample consisted of blood. The chain has TRBV24-1 and TRBJ2-7; TCRdb returns TRBD1, unconfirmable since there is no DNA. This chain's CDR3 is CATSATGKSSYEQYF.